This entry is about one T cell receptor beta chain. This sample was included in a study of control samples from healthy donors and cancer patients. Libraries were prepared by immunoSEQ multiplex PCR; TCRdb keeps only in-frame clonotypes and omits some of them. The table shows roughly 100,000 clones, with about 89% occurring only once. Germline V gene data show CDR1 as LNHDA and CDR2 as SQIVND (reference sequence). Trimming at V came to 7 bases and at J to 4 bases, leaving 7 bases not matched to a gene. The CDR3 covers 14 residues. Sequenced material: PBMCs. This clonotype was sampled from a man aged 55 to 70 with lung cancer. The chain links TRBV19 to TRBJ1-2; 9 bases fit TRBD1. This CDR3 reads CASTPGTGRYGYTF. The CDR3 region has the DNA TGTGCCAGTACTCCCGGGACAGGGCGCTATGGCTACACCTTC.